A single T cell receptor (beta chain) is shown here with its context. In terms of age and location, participants ranged from roughly 18 to 90 years and lived in under 30 US areas. Either two negative PCRs, clearance, or symptom resolution qualified Cohort 3 donors as recovered. Generated by immunoSEQ multiplex PCR, the TCRdb table keeps only in-frame clones and is missing some. This table holds 490,000 or so clones, 88% found once. These data belong to a study of blood T cell repertoires in COVID-19. Germline V gene sequence: CDR1 SQVTM, CDR2 ANQGSEA. The CDR3 is 13 residues long. The V end lost 4 bases, the J end lost 5 bases, and 12 bases lay between the germline ends.

The chain links TRBV29-1 to TRBJ2-1; a weak D match, TRBD1 (5 bases). Sequences were obtained from PBMCs or T cells enriched from blood (not recorded which). The clonotype was recovered from a woman between 55 and 75 years old who had recovered from COVID-19. In nucleotides, the CDR3 is TGCAGCGTTGCAGGGCGGACGGACAATGAGCAGTTCTTC. Translating it yields CSVAGRTDNEQFF.